This note documents a single T cell receptor (beta chain) sequence. Data came from immunoSEQ multiplex PCR; TCRdb stores just in-frame clones and leaves some out. The table lists 400,000 to 500,000 clones, approximately 90% of them singletons. This specimen comes from a study of blood T cell repertoires in COVID-19. Living in about two dozen US areas, the participants were between roughly 18 and 90 years of age. Germline V CDR1 and CDR2: KGHSH, LQKENI. This CDR3 region has 16 residues. J lost 9 bases, V lost 3 bases, and 8 bases had no gene match. The clonotype originates from a woman younger than 35 who had been exposed to COVID-19. Sequences were obtained from PBMCs or T cells enriched from blood (not recorded which). V usage is TRBV18 and J usage is TRBJ2-1; 13 bases match TRBD2. CDR3 in DNA: TGTGCCAGCTCACCTTTACTAGCGGGGGGGCCTAGTGAGCAGTTCTTC. Protein product: CASSPLLAGGPSEQFF.